The sequence of this T cell receptor beta chain was determined in a study of T cells in Graves' hyperthyroidism and ophthalmopathy. The TCR beta CDR3 regions underwent amplification using RNA transcripts as the source. The TCR CDR3 was amplified in a first-round RT-PCR using the HTBI primer set. TCRdb redid the calling of the multiplex PCR reads with MiXCR, one entry per CDR3 protein. Of some 500,000 distinct CDR3 sequences listed, about 16% are singletons. The CDR3 sequence is 15 residues long. V was pared by 5 bases and J by 7 bases, with 6 bases of the junction left unmatched. Germline V gene lookup returns CDR1 MDHEN and CDR2 SYDVKM. This clonotype was seen repeatedly, ten times or more.

Input material: blood. The chain joins TRBV28 to TRBJ2-1, with 12 bases fitting TRBD2. This TCR came from a woman aged 25-40 years with Graves' ophthalmopathy. CDR3 DNA sequence: TGTGCCAGCAGTGAGACTAGCGGGAGAGGAAATGAGCAGTTCTTC. As protein: CASSETSGRGNEQFF.